This entry lists 24 T cell receptor beta chains sequenced from one sample in a study of hypomethylating agent response in myelodysplastic syndrome. Some clones are missing from TCRdb's copy, which holds only in-frame ones; the method was immunoSEQ multiplex PCR. The top ten hold approximately 26% of the sample, which has 5,500 to 6,500 clones, 70% to 90% seen once. This material consisted of bone marrow, taken before or after starting hypomethylating agent treatment for myelodysplastic syndrome (not recorded which). These TCRs come from a human donor with myelodysplastic syndrome.

The chain is built from TRBV2 and TRBJ2-3; the match to TRBD2 covers 12 bases. The V segment lost 7 bases and the J segment 3 bases; nucleotides outside the gene matches: 2. CDR3 length equals 14 residues. Germline V gives CDR1 SNHLY, CDR2 FYNNEI. The DNA for the CDR3 is TGTGCCAGCACTAGCGGGAGGGCAACAGATACGCAGTATTTT. Protein product: CASTSGRATDTQYF.

The chain employs TRBV5-1 and TRBJ1-3; D gene uncertain. The CDR3 is made up of 14 amino acids. V lost 0 bases and J lost 3, with 7 bases in between. Germline V lookup: CDR1 SGHRS, CDR2 YFSETQ. DNA of the CDR3: TGCGCCAGCAGCTTGGACCTTGGTGGAAACACCATATATTTT. Translated: CASSLDLGGNTIYF.

The chain combines TRBV10-3 with TRBJ2-5; 7 bases are shared with TRBD2. CDR1 ENHRY and CDR2 SYGVKD come from the germline V gene. V shed 7 bases, J shed 5 bases, and the junction held 7 bases outside the gene matches. The CDR3 runs to 13 residues. The CDR3 DNA reads as TGTGCCATCACTCCGGGAGGAGGGGAGACCCAGTACTTC. It yields the protein CAITPGGGETQYF.

V is TRBV5-1 and J is TRBJ1-5; D may be TRBD1 (6 bases). The CDR3 runs to 16 residues. Germline V gene lookup returns CDR1 SGHRS and CDR2 YFSETQ. Trimming took off 4 bases at V and 0 bases at J, with 14 bases between the two ends. The CDR3 is CASSPGTDSSNQPQHF. In DNA, the CDR3 is TGCGCCAGCAGCCCTGGGACGGACAGTAGCAATCAGCCCCAGCATTTT.

The rearrangement joins TRBV9 to TRBJ2-1; possible D gene TRBD2, 5 bases. The CDR3 loop spans 16 amino acids. Trimming took off 4 bases at V and 0 bases at J, with 14 bases between the two ends. Germline V gene lookup returns CDR1 SGDLS and CDR2 YYNGEE. CDR3 nucleotide sequence: TGTGCCAGCAGCCCCCGCCCTGAGGGCTCCTACAATGAGCAGTTCTTC. It encodes CASSPRPEGSYNEQFF.

V gene TRBV10-2 combines with J gene TRBJ2-1; possibly TRBD2 for D (6 bases). CDR3 length: 15 amino acids. The germline V gene encodes CDR1 WSHSY and CDR2 SAAADI. Trimming took 7 bases from V and 2 from J, leaving 15 bases between them. This chain's CDR3 is CASTQVGGAYNEQFF. CDR3 bases: TGCGCCAGCACTCAGGTCGGGGGTGCCTACAATGAGCAGTTCTTC.

The genes are TRBV29-1 and TRBJ2-1; no clear D. Trimming took 0 bases from V and 3 from J, leaving 12 bases between them. CDR3 length equals 15 residues. The germline gives CDR1 SQVTM, CDR2 ANQGSEA. The CDR3 protein is CSVEDSLANYNEQFF. For the CDR3, the DNA is TGCAGCGTTGAAGATAGTTTGGCGAACTACAATGAGCAGTTCTTC.

V is TRBV7-9 and J is TRBJ1-1; 7 nucleotides align to TRBD1. The CDR3 covers 13 residues. From germline, CDR1 is SEHNR and CDR2 FQNEAQ (reference sequence). With V trimmed by 1 base and J by 7 bases, 3 bases remained unmatched. CDR3 protein: CASSLEAGGEAFF. CDR3 in DNA: TGTGCCAGCAGCTTAGAGGCAGGGGGTGAAGCTTTCTTT.

This clone showed up just a few times. The V and J genes are TRBV7-9 and TRBJ1-3, with D perhaps matching TRBD1 (5 bases). From germline, CDR1 is SEHNR and CDR2 FQNEAQ (reference sequence). Trimming shortened V by 5 bases and J by 8 bases, and 16 bases separated the two germline ends. CDR3 size: 14 residues. The CDR3 spells CASSQGAGSDTIYF. As DNA, the CDR3 is TGTGCCAGCAGCCAGGGAGCCGGGAGTGACACCATATATTTT.

This sequence joins TRBV14 and TRBJ1-3, with TRBD1 matching 9 bases. With 7 bases clipped from V and 0 bases from J, the junction kept 7 bases outside the gene matches. The CDR3 totals 16 residues. In germline, CDR1 is SGHDN, CDR2 FVKESK. The CDR3 here is CASTWDRASSGNTIYF. CDR3 bases: TGTGCCAGCACATGGGACAGGGCGAGCTCTGGAAACACCATATATTTT. Based on the CDR3 plus reference TRBV14 and TRBJ1-3, the full variable domain is EAGVTQFPSHSVIEKGQTVTLRCDPISGHDNLYWYRRVMGKEIKFLLHFVKESKQDESGMPNNRFLAERTGGTYSTLKVQPAELEDSGVYFCASTWDRASSGNTIYFGEGSWLTVV.

The rearrangement uses TRBV25-1 and TRBJ1-2, with TRBD1 identical over 10 bases. The CDR3 sequence is 11 residues long. Germline V gives CDR1 MGHDK, CDR2 SYGVNS. The trim removed 10 bases at V and 7 bases at J, leaving 3 bases unmatched. The CDR3, as DNA: TGTGCCACGGGACAGGGGTTTGGCTACACCTTC. Residues: CATGQGFGYTF.

This rearrangement joins TRBV2 to TRBJ1-5; possible D gene TRBD1, 6 bases. Looked up from germline, CDR1 is SNHLY and CDR2 is FYNNEI. The CDR3 spans 17 residues. The V and J ends lost 5 bases and 0 bases respectively, with 17 bases between them. CDR3: CASSTGQQAYSNQPQHF. In DNA, the CDR3 is TGTGCCAGCAGTACCGGACAGCAGGCATATAGCAATCAGCCCCAGCATTTT.

J is TRBJ2-4 and V is TRBV7-2; perhaps TRBD2 as D (6 bases). Trimming pared 4 bases from V and 6 bases from J, leaving 16 bases between. Looked up from germline, CDR1 is SGHTA and CDR2 is FQGNSA. The CDR3 covers 15 residues. CDR3 DNA: TGTGCCAGCAGCTACTCCGGGGGAAGGGGAAACATTCAGTACTTC. Protein: CASSYSGGRGNIQYF.

The genes are TRBV7-2 and TRBJ1-3, with TRBD1 as a possible D gene (5 bases). The CDR3 is 15 residues long. V shed 1 base and J shed 0 bases, with 7 bases lying between them. The V gene's germline CDR1 is SGHTA and CDR2 FQGNSA. The CDR3 sequence: CASSLGQLSGNTIYF. The DNA for the CDR3 is TGTGCCAGCAGCTTAGGACAGCTCTCTGGAAACACCATATATTTT.

This clone showed up just a few times. The J gene is TRBJ2-1, the V gene TRBV7-8; 10 bases are shared with TRBD2. The CDR3 totals 15 residues. The germline V gene has CDR1 SGHVS and CDR2 FQNEAQ. With V trimmed by 4 bases and J by 7 bases, 7 bases remained unmatched. The CDR3 bases are TGTGCCAGCAGCTACCAGCGGGGGGGCCGGAATGAGCAGTTCTTC. Translating gives CASSYQRGGRNEQFF.

The V call is TRBV5-1, the J call TRBJ2-3, with 11 bases matching TRBD2. The length of the CDR3 is 18 residues. The V segment lost 0 bases and the J segment 0 bases; nucleotides outside the gene matches: 6. Germline V CDR1 and CDR2: SGHRS, YFSETQ. The CDR3 DNA is TGCGCCAGCAGCTTGGATCTAGCGGGGGGCGTCAGCACAGATACGCAGTATTTT. Residues: CASSLDLAGGVSTDTQYF. The variable domain in full, with the rest retrieved from reference TRBV5-1 and TRBJ2-3, is KAGVTQTPRYLIKTRGQQVTLSCSPISGHRSVSWYQQTPGQGLQFLFEYFSETQRNKGNFPGRFSGRQFSNSRSEMNVSTLELGDSALYLCASSLDLAGGVSTDTQYFGPGTRLTVL.

This chain links TRBV4-2 with TRBJ1-6; D might be TRBD1 (5 bases). The V gene's germline CDR1 is LGHNA and CDR2 YNFKEQ. This CDR3 is 15 amino acids long. V was clipped by 0 bases and J by 7 bases, with 10 bases between them. The CDR3 spells CASSQDHRTNSPLHF. The CDR3 DNA reads TGTGCCAGCAGCCAAGATCACCGGACAAATTCACCCCTCCACTTT.

This rearrangement joins TRBV4-3 to TRBJ2-2, with D possibly being TRBD2 (5 bases). CDR1 is LGHNA, CDR2 YSLEER, per germline. Trimming took off 1 base at V and 0 bases at J, with 15 bases between the two ends. The CDR3 extends over 18 amino acids. This CDR3 reads CASSQGRLRVSNTGELFF. CDR3 DNA: TGCGCCAGCAGCCAAGGGAGGTTGCGGGTATCGAACACCGGGGAGCTGTTTTTT.

The chain recombines TRBV6-5 with TRBJ1-1, with 11 bases identical to TRBD1. Trimming removed 1 base from V and 4 bases from J; junction bases left unmatched: 5. The CDR3 loop spans 16 amino acids. Germline-derived CDR1 and CDR2 are MNHEY and SVGAGI. CDR3 amino acids: CASSYLPGQGGTEAFF. Written as DNA, the CDR3 is TGTGCCAGCAGTTACTTGCCGGGACAGGGGGGCACTGAAGCTTTCTTT.

The V gene is TRBV28, the J gene TRBJ1-3; D is ambiguous. Germline V gene lookup returns CDR1 MDHEN and CDR2 SYDVKM. The CDR3 spans 16 residues. The V and J ends lost 2 bases and 4 bases respectively, with 15 bases between them. The CDR3 region is CASSLVNVLGGNTIYF. For the CDR3, the DNA is TGTGCCAGCAGTTTAGTGAACGTCCTCGGGGGAAACACCATATATTTT.

This clone was seen once. The V call is TRBV7-3, the J call TRBJ2-1; 14 positions agree with TRBD2. With 3 bases clipped from V and 8 bases from J, the junction kept 3 bases outside the gene matches. The CDR3 spans 15 residues. The germline V gene has CDR1 SGHTA and CDR2 FQGTGA. The CDR3 protein is CASSLGLAGVDEQFF. CDR3 sequence (DNA): TGTGCCAGCAGCTTGGGACTAGCGGGAGTCGATGAGCAGTTCTTC. Filled out from reference TRBV7-3 and TRBJ2-1, the complete variable domain reads GAGVSQTPSNKVTEKGKYVELRCDPISGHTALYWYRQSLGQGPEFLIYFQGTGAADDSGLPNDRFFAVRPEGSVSTLKIQRTERGDSAVYLCASSLGLAGVDEQFFGPGTRLTVL.

This clone has a handful of counts. The chain employs TRBV29-1 and TRBJ1-2; 9 positions match TRBD1. CDR3 length: 17 amino acids. CDR1 and CDR2 from the germline V gene are SQVTM and ANQGSEA. V shed 1 base and J 8 bases; nucleotides not matched to a gene: 17. CDR3: CSVEADTGGFRVRGYTF. In nucleotides, the CDR3 is TGCAGCGTTGAAGCTGACACAGGGGGCTTTCGCGTGAGGGGCTACACCTTC.

This clone occurred once. The chain is built from TRBV5-6 and TRBJ2-7, with no clear D. The germline V gene has CDR1 SGHDT and CDR2 YYEEEE. V lost 0 bases and J 3 bases, leaving 10 bases between the germline ends. CDR3 length: 14 residues. CDR3 amino acids: CASSLGATGYEQYF. CDR3 sequence (DNA): TGTGCCAGCAGCTTGGGAGCCACGGGCTACGAGCAGTACTTC.

The V call is TRBV2, the J call TRBJ1-2; 7 nucleotides match TRBD1. Germline CDR1 reads SNHLY; CDR2 reads FYNNEI. V was clipped by 3 bases and J by 4 bases; unmatched bases: 5. This CDR3 has 14 residues. CDR3 nucleotide sequence: TGTGCCAGCAGTGACGCAGGGGGATCCTATGGCTACACCTTC. The encoded protein is CASSDAGGSYGYTF.